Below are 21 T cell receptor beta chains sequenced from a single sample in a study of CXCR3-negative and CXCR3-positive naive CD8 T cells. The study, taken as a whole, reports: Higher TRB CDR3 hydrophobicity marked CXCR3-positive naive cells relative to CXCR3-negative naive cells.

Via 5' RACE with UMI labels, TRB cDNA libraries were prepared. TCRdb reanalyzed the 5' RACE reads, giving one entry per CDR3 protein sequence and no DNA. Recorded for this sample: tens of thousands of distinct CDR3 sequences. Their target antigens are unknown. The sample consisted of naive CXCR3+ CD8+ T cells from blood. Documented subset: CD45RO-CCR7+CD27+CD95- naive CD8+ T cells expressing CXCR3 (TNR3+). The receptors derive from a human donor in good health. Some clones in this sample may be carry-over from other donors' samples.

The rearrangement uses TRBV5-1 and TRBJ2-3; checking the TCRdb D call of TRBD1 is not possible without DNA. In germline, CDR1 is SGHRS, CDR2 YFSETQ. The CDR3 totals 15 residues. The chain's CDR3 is CASSYVGNDTDTQYF.

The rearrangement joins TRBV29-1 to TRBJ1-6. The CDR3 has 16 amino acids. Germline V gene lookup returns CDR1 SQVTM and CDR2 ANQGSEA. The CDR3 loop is CSVTHYRGSYNSPLHF.

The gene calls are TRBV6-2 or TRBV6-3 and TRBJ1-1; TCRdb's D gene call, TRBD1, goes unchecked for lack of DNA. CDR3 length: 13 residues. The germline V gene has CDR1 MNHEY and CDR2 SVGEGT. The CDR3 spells CASSYPGQGEAFF.

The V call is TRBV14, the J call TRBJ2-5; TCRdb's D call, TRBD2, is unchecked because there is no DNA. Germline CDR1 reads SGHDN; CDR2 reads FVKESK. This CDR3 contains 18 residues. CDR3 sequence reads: CASSQGWGLAGSGETQYF.

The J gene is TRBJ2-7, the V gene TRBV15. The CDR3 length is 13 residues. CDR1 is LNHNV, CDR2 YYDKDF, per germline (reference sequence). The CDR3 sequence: CATSRDRIDEQYF.

The CDR3 is CASSSPKEGQETQYF. The chain employs TRBV28 and TRBJ2-5; there is no DNA to check the TCRdb D call of TRBD2. The CDR3 is made up of 15 amino acids. Germline assignment: CDR1 MDHEN and CDR2 SYDVKM.

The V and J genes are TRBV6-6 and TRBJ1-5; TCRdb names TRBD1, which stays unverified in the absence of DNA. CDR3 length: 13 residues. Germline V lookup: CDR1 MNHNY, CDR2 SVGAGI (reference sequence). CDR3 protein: CASMAGGNQPQHF.

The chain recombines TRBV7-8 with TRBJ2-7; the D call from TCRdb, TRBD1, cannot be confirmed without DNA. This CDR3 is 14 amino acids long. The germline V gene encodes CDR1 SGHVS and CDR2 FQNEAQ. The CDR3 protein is CASSTPGTGYEQYF.

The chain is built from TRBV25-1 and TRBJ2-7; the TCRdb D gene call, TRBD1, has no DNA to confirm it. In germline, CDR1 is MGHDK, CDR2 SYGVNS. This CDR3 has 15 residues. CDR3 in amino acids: CASSEETGVSNEQYF.

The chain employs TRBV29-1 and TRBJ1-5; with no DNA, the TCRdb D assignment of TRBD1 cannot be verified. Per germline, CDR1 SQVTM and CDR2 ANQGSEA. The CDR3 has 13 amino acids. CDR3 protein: CSVEEGQGQPQHF.

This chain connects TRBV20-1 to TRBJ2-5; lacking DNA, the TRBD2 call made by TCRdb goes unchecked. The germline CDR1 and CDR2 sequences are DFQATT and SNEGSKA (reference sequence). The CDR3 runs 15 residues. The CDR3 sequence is CSASETSGLQETQYF.

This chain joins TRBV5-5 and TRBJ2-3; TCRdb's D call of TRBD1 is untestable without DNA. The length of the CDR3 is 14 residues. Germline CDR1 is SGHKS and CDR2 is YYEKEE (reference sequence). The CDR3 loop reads CASSLGTGRDTQYF.

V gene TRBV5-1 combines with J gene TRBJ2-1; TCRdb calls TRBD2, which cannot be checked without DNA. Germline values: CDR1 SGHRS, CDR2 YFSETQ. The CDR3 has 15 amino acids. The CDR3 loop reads CASSLSAGGLHEQFF.

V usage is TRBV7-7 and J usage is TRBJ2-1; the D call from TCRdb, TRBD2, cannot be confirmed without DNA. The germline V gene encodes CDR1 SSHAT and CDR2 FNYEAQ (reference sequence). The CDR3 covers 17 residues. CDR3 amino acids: CASSPGTSGSPYNEQFF.

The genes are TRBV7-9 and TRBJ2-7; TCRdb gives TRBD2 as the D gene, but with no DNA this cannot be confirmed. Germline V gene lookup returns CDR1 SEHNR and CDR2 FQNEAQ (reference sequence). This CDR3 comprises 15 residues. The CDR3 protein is CASSLAGGGSYEQYF.

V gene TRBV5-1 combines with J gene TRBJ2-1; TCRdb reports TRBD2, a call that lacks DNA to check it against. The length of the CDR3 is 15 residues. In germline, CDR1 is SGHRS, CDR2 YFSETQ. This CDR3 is CASSLIGLPGHEQFF.

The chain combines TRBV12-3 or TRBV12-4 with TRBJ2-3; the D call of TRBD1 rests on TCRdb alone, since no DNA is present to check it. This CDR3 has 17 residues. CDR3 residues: CASSFQRQGPPPDTQYF.

CDR3 sequence: CASSQDWGRGSYEQYF. This chain links TRBV3-1 with TRBJ2-7; there is no DNA to check the TCRdb D call of TRBD1. The CDR3 totals 16 residues. Germline assignment: CDR1 LGHDT and CDR2 YNNKEL (reference sequence).

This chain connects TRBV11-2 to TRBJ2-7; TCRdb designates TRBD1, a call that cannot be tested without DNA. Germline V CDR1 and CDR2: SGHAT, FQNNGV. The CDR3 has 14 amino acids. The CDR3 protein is CASSLAWGAYEQYF.

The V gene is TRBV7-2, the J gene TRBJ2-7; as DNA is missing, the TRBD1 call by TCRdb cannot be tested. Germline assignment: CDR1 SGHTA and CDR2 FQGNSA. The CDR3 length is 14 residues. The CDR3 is CASSLAGGSYEQYF.

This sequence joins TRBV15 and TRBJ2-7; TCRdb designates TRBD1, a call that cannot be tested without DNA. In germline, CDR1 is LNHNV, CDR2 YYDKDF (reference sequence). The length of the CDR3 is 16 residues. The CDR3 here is CATSRALDRGRYEQYF.